Presented here are 22 T cell receptor beta chains from one specimen sequenced in a study of post-analysis software for immune sequencing data. Study observations and caveats: In patients, about 5 TRBV segments were more frequent than in controls, with TRBV5-6, TRBV5-1 and TRBV20-1 among them.

The TCR beta cDNA libraries carried unique molecular identifiers. TCRdb recomputed calls from the PCR reads with MiXCR, one row per CDR3 protein. The sample includes 450,000 to 700,000 distinct CDR3 sequences, 44% of them seen just once. These receptors are not linked to any known antigen. Material: blood. The receptors were gathered from a girl aged 10 to 17 with multiple sclerosis.

The V call is TRBV4-1, the J call TRBJ1-6; 8 bases fit TRBD1. In germline, CDR1 is MGHRA, CDR2 YSYEKL. The CDR3 has 15 residues. The J segment lost 14 bases and the V segment lost 0 bases, leaving 9 bases of the junction unmatched. DNA of the CDR3: TGCGCCAGCAGCCAAGAGGCCACAGGGGGACGAACCCTCCACTTT. Translated, it gives CASSQEATGGRTLHF.

This clonotype was detected only a few times. V and J are TRBV7-9 and TRBJ1-1; TRBD1 aligns across 10 bases. The CDR3 consists of 16 residues. CDR1 and CDR2 from the germline V gene are SEHNR and FQNEAQ (reference sequence). J gave up 10 bases and V 4 bases, and 15 bases lay outside the gene matches. The CDR3 DNA reads as TGTGCCAGCAGCTCTTATCTCGGGACAGGGGCTTTCCGAGCTTTCTTT. Translation gives CASSSYLGTGAFRAFF. Full variable domain (rest looked up from reference TRBV7-9 and TRBJ1-1): DTGVSQNPRHKITKRGQNVTFRCDPISEHNRLYWYRQTLGQGPEFLTYFQNEAQLEKSRLLSDRFSAERPKGSFSTLEIQRTEQGDSAMYLCASSSYLGTGAFRAFFGQGTRLTVV.

As DNA, the CDR3 is TGTGCCAGCAGTTTCTCCCCCTCACTAGCGGGAGTCTACGAGCAGTACTTC. Translating it yields CASSFSPSLAGVYEQYF. The chain employs TRBV12-3 or TRBV12-4 and TRBJ2-7; 11 bases match TRBD2. V lost 3 bases and J lost 3; bases outside the gene matches: 10. The CDR3 covers 17 residues.

J is TRBJ2-5 and V is TRBV12-3 or TRBV12-4, with D possibly being TRBD1 or TRBD2 (6 bases each). The CDR3 contains 15 residues. Between the trimmed V and J ends, which lost 6 bases and 3 bases, there was a span of 17 bases. CDR3 amino acids: CASSRQGGLEETQYF. The CDR3, as DNA: TGTGCCAGCAGCCGCCAAGGGGGGCTGGAAGAGACCCAGTACTTC.

The CDR3 loop is CASSLGGGNPYNSPLHF. The CDR3 coding sequence is TGTGCCAGCAGTTTAGGGGGGGGAAATCCCTATAATTCACCCCTCCACTTT. The chain combines TRBV12-3 or TRBV12-4 with TRBJ1-6; TRBD1 is a possible D gene (5 bases). Trimming cost V 1 base and J 2 bases, with 12 bases left between them. This CDR3 is 17 amino acids long.

CDR3 DNA: TGTGCCAGCAGCACTACAGGGAGTCTCGGGTACGAGCAGTACTTC. It codes for CASSTTGSLGYEQYF. The chain carries TRBV7-2 and TRBJ2-7; D is possibly TRBD1 (6 bases). The germline V gene encodes CDR1 SGHTA and CDR2 FQGNSA. The CDR3 totals 15 residues. V lost 5 bases and J lost 4, with 18 bases in between. Using reference TRBV7-2 and TRBJ2-7 for the parts outside the CDR3, the full variable domain is GAGVSQSPSNKVTEKGKDVELRCDPISGHTALYWYRQSLGQGLEFLIYFQGNSAPDKSGLPSDRFSAERTGGSVSTLTIQRTQQEDSAVYLCASSTTGSLGYEQYFGPGTRLTVT.

With respect to this clonotype: This may be a read error, as it is one base from a much larger clone. The CDR3 here is CASSEGTNNEQYF. CDR3 sequence (DNA): TGTGCCAGCAGTGAAGGGACAAACAATGAGCAGTACTTC. The chain joins TRBV6-4 to TRBJ2-7, with D possibly matching TRBD1 (6 bases). The V and J ends lost 3 bases and 7 bases respectively, with 13 bases between them. CDR3 size: 13 residues. Per germline, CDR1 MRHNA and CDR2 SNTAGT.

This chain joins TRBV20-1 and TRBJ2-4; D not certain. Germline CDR1 reads DFQATT; CDR2 reads SNEGSKA (reference sequence). V lost 3 bases, J lost 7 bases, and 10 bases lay in between. This CDR3 has 12 residues. CDR3 sequence reads: CSARAPGNIQYF. Here the CDR3 DNA reads TGCAGTGCTAGGGCCCCCGGGAACATTCAGTACTTC.

V usage is TRBV10-2 and J usage is TRBJ2-4; no definite D call. This CDR3 spans 13 amino acids. V lost 6 bases, J lost 4 bases, and 10 bases lay in between. Germline CDR1 WSHSY, CDR2 SAAADI. CDR3 nucleotides: TGCGCCAGCAGCGCGGACGGAAAAAACATTCAGTACTTC. Translated, it gives CASSADGKNIQYF.

This sequence joins TRBV12-3 or TRBV12-4 and TRBJ2-5; D not resolved. The CDR3 length is 14 residues. V lost 4 bases and J 3 bases, leaving 12 bases between the germline ends. The DNA for the CDR3 is TGTGCCAGCAGTTGGTACCCAGAAGAAGAGACCCAGTACTTC. Translated, it gives CASSWYPEEETQYF.

The rearrangement joins TRBV12-3 or TRBV12-4 to TRBJ2-1; 9 nucleotides match TRBD1. The CDR3 is 13 amino acids. The trim removed 3 bases at V and 8 bases at J, leaving 2 bases unmatched. This CDR3 is CASSFRTGDEQFF. The DNA for the CDR3 is TGTGCCAGCAGTTTTAGGACAGGGGATGAGCAGTTCTTC.

The rearrangement joins TRBV27 to TRBJ2-1, with D possibly matching TRBD1 (5 bases). V lost 4 bases, J lost 5 bases, and 12 bases lay in between. Germline V gene data show CDR1 as MNHEY and CDR2 as SMNVEV (reference sequence). There are 14 residues in the CDR3. Written as DNA, the CDR3 is TGTGCCAGCAGTTCGGACAACCCGGACAATGAGCAGTTCTTC. Its protein is CASSSDNPDNEQFF.

This rearrangement joins TRBV6-5 to TRBJ1-1; 10 bases are a match to TRBD1. J was trimmed by 0 bases and V by 6 bases; bases with no gene match: 7. The germline CDR1 and CDR2 sequences are MNHEY and SVGAGI. The CDR3 has 16 amino acids. As DNA, the CDR3 is TGTGCCAGCAGAAGACCGGGACAGGGGATGAACACTGAAGCTTTCTTT. It translates to CASRRPGQGMNTEAFF.

To note about this clonotype: One end of the junction fails to match germline, which may point to a read error. The rearrangement links TRBV10-3 to TRBJ2-4, with 9 positions matching TRBD1. The CDR3 sequence is 14 residues long. The germline V gene encodes CDR1 ENHRY and CDR2 SYGVKD. The CDR3 sequence is CATQKGQGGDIRYF. The CDR3 coding sequence is TGTGCCACCCAAAAGGGACAGGGAGGAGACATTCGGTACTTC.

Details on this clonotype: An end of the junction does not agree with germline; a read error may underlie this. The V call is TRBV12-3 or TRBV12-4, the J call TRBJ1-5; D gene unclear. CDR3 size: 13 residues. CDR3 DNA sequence: TGTACCAGCAGTCCCTCGGAGGTTCAGCCCCAGCATTTT. It encodes CTSSPSEVQPQHF.

This clonotype was seen only a few times. The chain has TRBV6-5 and TRBJ2-5, with a tentative D call TRBD1 (6 bases). V lost 6 bases to trimming and J lost 5 bases, with 13 bases between them. The CDR3 contains 13 residues. Germline CDR1 MNHEY, CDR2 SVGAGI. In DNA, the CDR3 is TGTGCCAGCAGATTAGAGGGGGTGGAGACCCAGTACTTC. As protein: CASRLEGVETQYF.

This clonotype was picked up many times. This sequence joins TRBV7-9 and TRBJ2-5; weak D call: TRBD1 (6 bases). This CDR3 contains 15 residues. Between the trimmed V and J ends, which lost 5 bases and 1 base, there was a span of 14 bases. CDR1 and CDR2 from the germline V gene are SEHNR and FQNEAQ (reference sequence). CDR3 protein: CASSQVRDTQETQYF. For the CDR3, the DNA is TGTGCCAGCAGCCAAGTCCGGGACACCCAAGAGACCCAGTACTTC. Full variable domain (remainder filled in from reference TRBV7-9 and TRBJ2-5): DTGVSQNPRHKITKRGQNVTFRCDPISEHNRLYWYRQTLGQGPEFLTYFQNEAQLEKSRLLSDRFSAERPKGSFSTLEIQRTEQGDSAMYLCASSQVRDTQETQYFGPGTRLLVL.

This clonotype was seen only a few times. CDR3 protein: CSVTPISGRDEQYF. CDR3 bases: TGCAGTGTCACACCAATATCAGGGAGGGACGAGCAGTACTTC. The rearrangement joins TRBV29-1 to TRBJ2-7, with 7 bases that match TRBD2. CDR1 is SQVTM, CDR2 ANQGSEA, per germline. There are 14 residues in the CDR3.

This clonotype was found a few times. The chain uses TRBV10-3 and TRBJ2-5; D not certain. Looked up from germline, CDR1 is ENHRY and CDR2 is SYGVKD. Deletions cut 4 bases from V and 0 bases from J, with 12 bases between. The CDR3 covers 15 residues. The CDR3 loop is CAISGAAPDQETQYF. CDR3 sequence (DNA): TGTGCCATCAGTGGGGCTGCGCCAGACCAAGAGACCCAGTACTTC.

This clonotype came up a few times. The chain has TRBV12-3 or TRBV12-4 and TRBJ2-7; TRBD2 matches at 10 bases. The CDR3 runs 17 residues. Trimming at V came to 6 bases and at J to 5 bases, leaving 16 bases not matched to a gene. For the CDR3, the DNA is TGTGCCAGCAGGCGGGCCGGACGAGCGGGAGGGGACCACGAGCAGTACTTC. Translation gives CASRRAGRAGGDHEQYF.

This clonotype was detected a few times. The chain links TRBV15 to TRBJ2-5; D is possibly TRBD1 (6 bases). The V end lost 4 bases, the J end lost 2 bases, and 14 bases lay between the germline ends. The CDR3 runs to 15 residues. CDR1 and CDR2 from the germline V gene are LNHNV and YYDKDF (reference sequence). For the CDR3, the DNA is TGTGCCACCAGCATGCCCACAGGGAATCAAGAGACCCAGTACTTC. Translated: CATSMPTGNQETQYF.

This chain uses TRBV10-3 with TRBJ1-4, with 10 bases lining up with TRBD1. Germline V gives CDR1 ENHRY, CDR2 SYGVKD. Trimming at V came to 10 bases and at J to 7 bases, leaving 12 bases not matched to a gene. CDR3 length: 15 amino acids. The CDR3 sequence: CASTSGGTGAEKLFF. The CDR3 nucleotides are TGTGCCAGCACCTCCGGAGGGACAGGGGCTGAAAAACTGTTTTTT.